One sample yielded the 21 T cell receptor beta chains listed below, sequenced in a study of blood T cell repertoires in COVID-19. This table comes from immunoSEQ multiplex PCR, and its TCRdb copy is limited to in-frame clones, with some not included. Of roughly 180,000 clones in the sample, about 82% were seen once. The material sequenced was PBMCs or T cells enriched from blood (not recorded which). Source of these receptors: a woman younger than 45 who had recovered from COVID-19.

The chain links TRBV5-1 to TRBJ1-4; D gene ambiguous. Trimming stripped 0 bases from V and 5 bases from J, with 8 bases between. CDR1 SGHRS and CDR2 YFSETQ come from the germline V gene. The CDR3 is 14 amino acids. The CDR3 sequence: CASSLGTGNEKLFF. CDR3 DNA: TGCGCCAGCAGCTTGGGGACGGGGAATGAAAAACTGTTTTTT.

The rearrangement joins TRBV5-1 to TRBJ1-2, with TRBD1 matching over 8 bases. The V gene end was trimmed by 0 bases and the J gene end by 6 bases; junction bases not matched to a gene: 4. This CDR3 has 14 residues. Germline V gene sequence: CDR1 SGHRS, CDR2 YFSETQ. CDR3 nucleotides: TGCGCCAGCAGCTTGGGGACAGGGAATGATGGCTACACCTTC. It specifies CASSLGTGNDGYTF.

The J gene is TRBJ1-4, the V gene TRBV12-3 or TRBV12-4; D is unresolved. Trimming shortened V by 6 bases and J by 5 bases, and 10 bases separated the two germline ends. There are 13 residues in the CDR3. For the CDR3, the DNA is TGTGCCAGCAGAACGACTCGGAATGAAAAACTGTTTTTT. It yields the protein CASRTTRNEKLFF.

The chain combines TRBV24-1 with TRBJ1-5; 7 bases match TRBD1. The CDR3 is 14 residues long. Germline values: CDR1 KGHDR, CDR2 SFDVKD. Losses at the gene ends were 5 bases for V and 4 bases for J; bases not matched to a gene: 4. CDR3 loop: CATSGPGGNQPQHF. DNA for the CDR3: TGTGCCACCAGTGGACCAGGGGGGAATCAGCCCCAGCATTTT.

The chain recombines TRBV19 with TRBJ1-1, with TRBD1 matching over 7 bases. The CDR3 is made up of 13 amino acids. Germline trimming cut 5 bases from V and 7 bases from J; bases unmatched to any gene: 7. The germline gives CDR1 LNHDA, CDR2 SQIVND (reference sequence). CDR3 sequence reads: CASSFTGVGEAFF. In DNA form, the CDR3 reads TGTGCCAGTAGTTTCACAGGGGTGGGTGAAGCTTTCTTT.

V gene TRBV28 combines with J gene TRBJ1-3, with TRBD1 as a possible D gene (5 bases). The V gene's germline CDR1 is MDHEN and CDR2 SYDVKM. The CDR3 totals 13 residues. CDR3 amino acids: CATTGYSGNTIYF. CDR3 nucleotides: TGTGCTACCACAGGATACTCTGGAAACACCATATATTTT.

This clone showed up just once. The chain couples TRBV2 to TRBJ1-1; no clear D gene. Between the trimmed V and J ends, which lost 6 bases and 9 bases, there was a span of 14 bases. The CDR3 covers 12 residues. CDR1 SNHLY and CDR2 FYNNEI come from the germline V gene. The CDR3 nucleotides read TGTGCCAGCAGGGAGGTTAGCATAAAAGCTTTCTTT. It specifies CASREVSIKAFF.

The chain joins TRBV30 to TRBJ1-1, with D unclear. This CDR3 region has 13 residues. The germline V gene encodes CDR1 GTSNPN and CDR2 SVGIG (reference sequence). The V end was cut by 2 bases, the J end by 4 bases, with 11 bases between. CDR3 in amino acids: CAWSFDMGTEAFF. The CDR3 DNA reads as TGTGCCTGGAGTTTTGACATGGGCACTGAAGCTTTCTTT.

The chain combines TRBV28 with TRBJ2-7, with D tentatively TRBD1 (5 bases). Trimming took off 5 bases at V and 2 bases at J, with 13 bases between the two ends. The germline V gene has CDR1 MDHEN and CDR2 SYDVKM. The CDR3 runs 14 residues. CDR3 loop: CASSINRITYEQYF. The CDR3 nucleotides read TGTGCCAGCAGTATCAACAGGATTACCTACGAGCAGTACTTC.

This clone was seen more than once but under ten times. The V and J genes are TRBV3-1 (or the pseudogene TRBV3-2) and TRBJ2-7; 10 bases align to TRBD2. Looked up from germline, CDR1 is LGHDT and CDR2 is YNNKEL (reference sequence). The CDR3 covers 14 residues. V trimming: 4 bases; J trimming: 3 bases; junction bases outside the gene matches: 3. Here the CDR3 DNA reads TGTGCCAGCAGCCGCACTAGCGGGAACTACGAGCAGTACTTC. Its protein product is CASSRTSGNYEQYF.

This clone was counted once. This chain connects TRBV5-1 to TRBJ2-7; D perhaps matches TRBD1 (5 bases). The germline V gene has CDR1 SGHRS and CDR2 YFSETQ. The CDR3 is made up of 15 amino acids. V was cut by 0 bases and J by 5 bases, with 15 bases left in between. This chain's CDR3 is CASSLGGRVLDEQYF. The CDR3 DNA reads as TGCGCCAGCAGCTTGGGCGGCAGGGTATTGGACGAGCAGTACTTC.

The chain joins TRBV4-2 to TRBJ1-1, with 8 bases lining up with TRBD1. V shed 4 bases, J shed 5 bases, and the junction held 6 bases outside the gene matches. Germline-derived CDR1 and CDR2 are LGHNA and YNFKEQ. CDR3 length: 14 amino acids. The CDR3 protein is CASSPNRQGTEAFF. The CDR3, as DNA: TGTGCCAGCAGCCCAAACAGACAGGGGACTGAAGCTTTCTTT.

This clone appeared a single time. This chain links TRBV24-1 with TRBJ2-1, with 15 positions matching TRBD2. CDR1 is KGHDR and CDR2 is SFDVKD in the germline V gene. J was trimmed by 9 bases and V by 7 bases; bases with no gene match: 6. The CDR3 runs 15 residues. The CDR3 nucleotides read TGTGCCACCAGCGGGACTAGCGGGAGGCCGGCTGAGCAGTTCTTC. Amino acid sequence: CATSGTSGRPAEQFF.

V usage is TRBV6-5 and J usage is TRBJ1-5; the D gene is possibly TRBD1 (6 bases). The CDR3 is 16 residues long. With 2 bases removed from V and 4 bases from J, the gap between germline ends came to 15 bases. Germline V gene data show CDR1 as MNHEY and CDR2 as SVGAGI. The CDR3 coding sequence is TGTGCCAGCAGTTACCAATCGGACAGAGGGAATCAGCCCCAGCATTTT. This encodes CASSYQSDRGNQPQHF.

The V call is TRBV2, the J call TRBJ2-2, with D possibly TRBD1 on 6 matching bases. Trimming pared 8 bases from V and 6 bases from J, leaving 13 bases between. The CDR3 sequence is 13 residues long. The germline V gene encodes CDR1 SNHLY and CDR2 FYNNEI. The chain's CDR3 is CASHRVTAGELFF. The CDR3 bases are TGTGCCAGCCACAGGGTAACAGCCGGGGAGCTGTTTTTT.

V usage is TRBV15 and J usage is TRBJ2-3, with TRBD1 as a possible D gene (6 bases). Germline V gives CDR1 LNHNV, CDR2 YYDKDF (reference sequence). The CDR3 totals 16 residues. Trimming took off 3 bases at V and 0 bases at J, with 13 bases between the two ends. In nucleotides, the CDR3 is TGTGCCACCAGCAGTGAGGACAGCCGCAGCACAGATACGCAGTATTTT. It codes for CATSSEDSRSTDTQYF.

This clone was recorded only once. This chain joins TRBV2 and TRBJ1-2; no reliable D call. The CDR3 totals 15 residues. Germline-derived CDR1 and CDR2 are SNHLY and FYNNEI. Between the trimmed V and J ends, which lost 6 bases and 6 bases, there was a span of 20 bases. The CDR3 sequence is CASRRSTGTGNGYTF. CDR3 DNA: TGTGCCAGCAGGCGTTCGACGGGAACGGGGAATGGCTACACCTTC. The full variable domain, rest sourced from reference TRBV2 and TRBJ1-2, is EPEVTQTPSHQVTQMGQEVILRCVPISNHLYFYWYRQILGQKVEFLVSFYNNEISEKSEIFDDQFSVERPDGSNFTLKIRSTKLEDSAMYFCASRRSTGTGNGYTFGSGTRLTVV.

This chain uses TRBV11-1 with TRBJ2-1; 7 bases match TRBD2. The germline gives CDR1 SGHAT, CDR2 FQDESV (reference sequence). The CDR3 contains 16 residues. V shed 1 base and J 5 bases; nucleotides not matched to a gene: 8. The chain's CDR3 is CASSLVVGGGNNEQFF. Written as DNA, the CDR3 is TGTGCCAGCAGCTTAGTGGTTGGGGGAGGGAACAATGAGCAGTTCTTC. Drawing the rest from reference TRBV11-1 and TRBJ2-1, the complete variable domain is EAEVAQSPRYKITEKSQAVAFWCDPISGHATLYWYRQILGQGPELLVQFQDESVVDDSQLPKDRFSAERLKGVDSTLKIQPAELGDSAMYLCASSLVVGGGNNEQFFGPGTRLTVL.

The rearrangement uses TRBV7-8 and TRBJ1-1; D remains unclear. The CDR3 extends over 15 amino acids. The V end was cut by 1 base, the J end by 1 base, with 10 bases between. Germline assignment: CDR1 SGHVS and CDR2 FQNEAQ. CDR3 nucleotides: TGTGCCAGCAGCTTAGACGGTGCTAGGAACACTGAAGCTTTCTTT. Protein product: CASSLDGARNTEAFF.

CDR3 residues: CASSEFLGRQFF. In DNA, the CDR3 is TGTGCCAGCAGTGAATTCTTGGGCCGACAGTTCTTC. The chain is built from TRBV2 and TRBJ2-1; D call uncertain. Deletions cut 2 bases from V and 13 bases from J, with 12 bases between. This CDR3 has 12 amino acids. Germline-derived CDR1 and CDR2 are SNHLY and FYNNEI.

V and J are TRBV6-5 and TRBJ1-5; no firm D call. The germline CDR1 and CDR2 sequences are MNHEY and SVGAGI. CDR3 length equals 15 residues. Trimming pared 8 bases from V and 0 bases from J, leaving 14 bases between. CDR3 in amino acids: CASGTGGYSNQPQHF. DNA of the CDR3: TGTGCCAGCGGAACCGGAGGATATAGCAATCAGCCCCAGCATTTT.